This passage covers 27 T cell receptor beta chains from one sample sequenced in a study of blood T cell repertoires in COVID-19. Only in-frame clones appear in the TCRdb table, and some are missing; sequencing was by immunoSEQ multiplex PCR. The table records under 150,000 clones, 70% to 80% of them present only once. Material for sequencing was peripheral blood. These receptors were obtained from a woman aged 80 or over with active or convalescent COVID-19.

The J gene is TRBJ2-6, the V gene TRBV27; D is unclear. V gave up 1 base and J gave up 0 bases, with 7 bases separating them. The CDR3 loop spans 16 amino acids. Per the germline V gene, CDR1 is MNHEY and CDR2 is SMNVEV (reference sequence). CDR3: CASSLYRGSGANVLTF. Here the CDR3 DNA reads TGTGCCAGCAGTTTATACCGAGGCTCTGGGGCCAACGTCCTGACTTTC.

This chain links TRBV7-8 with TRBJ2-3, with D possibly TRBD2 on 7 matching bases. Trimming took off 3 bases at V and 7 bases at J, with 17 bases between the two ends. The CDR3 has 15 amino acids. From germline, CDR1 is SGHVS and CDR2 FQNEAQ. The CDR3 loop reads CASSLGQGGGNTQYF. The CDR3 nucleotides read TGTGCCAGCAGCTTGGGGCAGGGAGGGGGGAATACGCAGTATTTT.

The chain carries TRBV7-3 and TRBJ2-1; 8 bases are shared with TRBD1. V dropped 3 bases and J dropped 10; count of bases not matched to a gene: 5. This CDR3 contains 13 residues. The germline gives CDR1 SGHTA, CDR2 FQGTGA. The CDR3 coding sequence is TGTGCCAGCAGCTTCGGACAGGGTTTGGAGCAGTTCTTC. Amino acid sequence: CASSFGQGLEQFF.

The V and J genes are TRBV11-3 and TRBJ2-7; 10 positions match TRBD2. The V segment lost 5 bases and the J segment 5 bases; nucleotides outside the gene matches: 6. The germline V gene has CDR1 SGHNT and CDR2 YENEEA. The CDR3 is 14 amino acids. The CDR3 DNA reads TGTGCCAGCAGCCTGAGCGGGGGGGCGCACGAGCAGTACTTC. This translates into CASSLSGGAHEQYF.

The chain couples TRBV9 to TRBJ1-4; 7 positions match TRBD1. CDR1 is SGDLS and CDR2 is YYNGEE in the germline V gene. The CDR3 has 16 residues. The J segment lost 4 bases and the V segment lost 4 bases, leaving 10 bases of the junction unmatched. The CDR3 region has the DNA TGTGCCAGCAGCTCTACCATGGGACAGCGTAATGAAAAACTGTTTTTT. Translated: CASSSTMGQRNEKLFF.

Only a few counts were recorded for this clone. The CDR3: CASNYRDRGYSNQPQHF. CDR3 DNA: TGTGCCAGTAATTACCGGGACAGGGGTTATAGCAATCAGCCCCAGCATTTT. The chain is built from TRBV19 and TRBJ1-5; 10 bases are shared with TRBD1. The germline CDR1 and CDR2 sequences are LNHDA and SQIVND (reference sequence). J was trimmed by 0 bases and V by 7 bases; bases with no gene match: 9. This CDR3 contains 17 residues.

V gene TRBV29-1 combines with J gene TRBJ1-1; 7 bases are a match to TRBD1. J lost 5 bases, V lost 6 bases, and 12 bases had no gene match. The germline CDR1 and CDR2 sequences are SQVTM and ANQGSEA. CDR3 size: 14 residues. The CDR3 region is CSVEYRGIGTEAFF. The DNA for the CDR3 is TGCAGCGTGGAATACAGGGGTATTGGGACTGAAGCTTTCTTT. The variable domain in full, completed from reference TRBV29-1 and TRBJ1-1, reads SAVISQKPSRDICQRGTSLTIQCQVDSQVTMMFWYRQQPGQSLTLIATANQGSEATYESGFVIDKFPISRPNLTFSTLTVSNMSPEDSSIYLCSVEYRGIGTEAFFGQGTRLTVV.

The chain recombines TRBV5-4 with TRBJ2-2; tentative D call: TRBD1 (5 bases). The CDR3 is 17 amino acids. Germline V gene lookup returns CDR1 SGHNT and CDR2 YYREEE (reference sequence). The V and J ends lost 0 bases and 0 bases respectively, with 12 bases between them. The CDR3 bases are TGTGCCAGCAGCTTGGGGCAGGGTGTTCCGAACACCGGGGAGCTGTTTTTT. This translates into CASSLGQGVPNTGELFF.

The V call is TRBV6-5, the J call TRBJ2-7; 10 bases are shared with TRBD1. The J segment lost 4 bases and the V segment lost 7 bases, leaving 7 bases of the junction unmatched. Per the germline V gene, CDR1 is MNHEY and CDR2 is SVGAGI. CDR3 length equals 14 residues. In nucleotides, the CDR3 is TGTGCCAGCAACCGGGGACAGGGGACTTACGAGCAGTACTTC. Its protein product is CASNRGQGTYEQYF.

The V call is TRBV6-2 or TRBV6-3, the J call TRBJ1-2; TRBD1 matches at 8 bases. Germline V gene data show CDR1 as MNHEY and CDR2 as SVGEGT. The J segment lost 7 bases and the V segment lost 0 bases, leaving 4 bases of the junction unmatched. CDR3 size: 14 residues. The DNA of the CDR3 is TGTGCCAGCAGTTACTCGGGACAGGCTGGTGGCTACACCTTC. Translating it yields CASSYSGQAGGYTF.

The chain joins TRBV29-1 to TRBJ1-2; 10 bases line up with TRBD1. The CDR3 consists of 12 residues. Germline V CDR1 and CDR2: SQVTM, ANQGSEA. The V gene end was trimmed by 6 bases and the J gene end by 7 bases; junction bases not matched to a gene: 5. The CDR3 loop is CSVRDRGLGYTF. The CDR3 nucleotides read TGCAGCGTCCGGGACAGGGGTCTTGGCTACACCTTC. The whole variable domain, filled in from reference TRBV29-1 and TRBJ1-2, reads SAVISQKPSRDICQRGTSLTIQCQVDSQVTMMFWYRQQPGQSLTLIATANQGSEATYESGFVIDKFPISRPNLTFSTLTVSNMSPEDSSIYLCSVRDRGLGYTFGSGTRLTVV.

The genes are TRBV7-2 and TRBJ2-7; 9 nucleotides match TRBD2. The germline CDR1 and CDR2 sequences are SGHTA and FQGNSA. The CDR3 is 16 amino acids. Unmatched junction bases numbered 13, after V lost 5 bases and J lost 5 bases. The CDR3 here is CASSARLRGGLDEQYF. In DNA, the CDR3 is TGTGCCAGCAGCGCGCGCTTGCGGGGGGGCTTAGACGAGCAGTACTTC.

The chain combines TRBV2 with TRBJ2-5, with a weak D call TRBD1 (6 bases). The V and J ends lost 6 bases and 2 bases respectively, with 13 bases between them. The germline CDR1 and CDR2 sequences are SNHLY and FYNNEI. This CDR3 comprises 14 residues. Written as DNA, the CDR3 is TGTGCCAGCAGCCTCGGACAGACTCAAGAGACCCAGTACTTC. Encoded protein: CASSLGQTQETQYF.

This clone was counted many times. The chain combines TRBV27 with TRBJ1-2; 7 positions agree with TRBD1. The CDR3 extends over 15 amino acids. Germline V lookup: CDR1 MNHEY, CDR2 SMNVEV (reference sequence). V shed 3 bases and J 5 bases; nucleotides not matched to a gene: 9. The CDR3 reads CASSLDPGQLYGYTF. CDR3 DNA sequence: TGTGCCAGCAGTTTGGACCCGGGACAGCTGTATGGCTACACCTTC.

The rearrangement links TRBV5-1 to TRBJ2-7; TRBD2 might be the D (6 bases). The CDR3 consists of 16 residues. V lost 4 bases and J lost 2, with 19 bases in between. Germline CDR1 is SGHRS and CDR2 is YFSETQ. The CDR3 loop is CASSQSGLARTYEQYF. The CDR3 region has the DNA TGCGCCAGCAGCCAATCGGGACTTGCCAGGACCTACGAGCAGTACTTC. Based on the CDR3 plus reference TRBV5-1 and TRBJ2-7, the full variable domain is KAGVTQTPRYLIKTRGQQVTLSCSPISGHRSVSWYQQTPGQGLQFLFEYFSETQRNKGNFPGRFSGRQFSNSRSEMNVSTLELGDSALYLCASSQSGLARTYEQYFGPGTRLTVT.

V usage is TRBV6-5 and J usage is TRBJ2-5; D is uncertain. V shed 5 bases and J shed 7 bases, with 8 bases lying between them. The CDR3 is 11 residues long. The V gene's germline CDR1 is MNHEY and CDR2 SVGAGI. The CDR3 spells CASSTSGTQYF. In nucleotides, the CDR3 is TGTGCCAGCAGTACATCGGGGACCCAGTACTTC.

This clone was seen once. The rearrangement uses TRBV18 and TRBJ1-5, with 9 bases fitting TRBD1. The CDR3 length is 15 residues. The germline CDR1 and CDR2 sequences are KGHSH and LQKENI. V lost 3 bases, J lost 2 bases, and 2 bases stayed unmatched. The CDR3: CASSPTGGGNQPQHF. The DNA for the CDR3 is TGTGCCAGCTCACCGACAGGGGGAGGCAATCAGCCCCAGCATTTT.

The chain links TRBV5-4 to TRBJ2-7; weak D call: TRBD2 (7 bases). Deletions cut 2 bases from V and 1 base from J, with 10 bases between. The germline CDR1 and CDR2 sequences are SGHNT and YYREEE (reference sequence). The CDR3 has 14 residues. This chain's CDR3 is CASSFRGASYEQYF. DNA of the CDR3: TGTGCCAGCAGCTTTCGGGGGGCGTCCTACGAGCAGTACTTC.

The chain couples TRBV28 to TRBJ2-7; TRBD1 matches 9 bases. Unmatched junction bases numbered 11, after V lost 11 bases and J lost 3 bases. The germline CDR1 and CDR2 sequences are MDHEN and SYDVKM. The CDR3 consists of 14 residues. The CDR3 bases are TGTGCCGCCACCGCCGGGACAGGGAGCTACGAGCAGTACTTC. Amino acid sequence: CAATAGTGSYEQYF.

The table lists this clone with a count of one. This chain connects TRBV4-2 to TRBJ1-1, with 8 bases aligning to TRBD1. Per the germline V gene, CDR1 is LGHNA and CDR2 is YNFKEQ. The V gene end was trimmed by 0 bases and the J gene end by 1 base; junction bases not matched to a gene: 7. There are 17 residues in the CDR3. The CDR3 here is CASSQDPRGPGNTEAFF. CDR3 in DNA: TGTGCCAGCAGCCAAGATCCCAGGGGGCCAGGGAACACTGAAGCTTTCTTT.

The chain carries TRBV15 and TRBJ1-5, with TRBD1 identical over 8 bases. Unmatched junction bases numbered 17, after V lost 2 bases and J lost 5 bases. This CDR3 contains 19 residues. Germline CDR1 LNHNV, CDR2 YYDKDF (reference sequence). CDR3 loop: CATSRLPPTGQVFHQPQHF. The CDR3 DNA is TGTGCCACCAGCAGATTACCCCCCACGGGACAGGTTTTCCATCAGCCCCAGCATTTT.

This clone was recorded once. The chain employs TRBV5-6 and TRBJ2-7; D perhaps matches TRBD2 (5 bases). The CDR3 is made up of 14 amino acids. V was trimmed by 2 bases and J by 6 bases, leaving 15 bases between them. Germline assignment: CDR1 SGHDT and CDR2 YYEEEE. For the CDR3, the DNA is TGTGCCAGCAGCTTACCCGGGAAATTGGGCGAGCAGTACTTC. Its translation is CASSLPGKLGEQYF.

The chain carries TRBV9 and TRBJ1-5; 9 bases are shared with TRBD1. V was clipped by 3 bases and J by 4 bases; unmatched bases: 5. Germline CDR1 SGDLS, CDR2 YYNGEE. CDR3 size: 15 residues. The CDR3 loop reads CASSALGTGNQPQHF. CDR3 nucleotide sequence: TGTGCCAGCAGCGCCCTCGGGACAGGGAATCAGCCCCAGCATTTT.

This clone was counted between two and nine times. The V gene is TRBV6-1, the J gene TRBJ1-2; D is ambiguous. The CDR3 extends over 14 amino acids. Germline V gives CDR1 MNHNS, CDR2 SASEGT. The V end lost 3 bases, the J end lost 0 bases, and 8 bases lay between the germline ends. In DNA form, the CDR3 reads TGTGCCAGCAGTGAGAGGGCCTCTAACTATGGCTACACCTTC. It yields the protein CASSERASNYGYTF.

This clone was observed a handful of times. This sequence joins TRBV5-1 and TRBJ2-5, with 12 bases aligning to TRBD2. Trimming cost V 0 bases and J 3 bases; bases outside gene matches: 0. Germline CDR1 is SGHRS and CDR2 is YFSETQ. There are 15 residues in the CDR3. The CDR3 DNA reads as TGCGCCAGCAGCTTGGGACTAGCGGGAGAAGAGACCCAGTACTTC. Amino acids: CASSLGLAGEETQYF.

The V gene is TRBV4-2, the J gene TRBJ2-5, with D possibly TRBD2 on 6 matching bases. Germline V CDR1 and CDR2: LGHNA, YNFKEQ. The ends were cut back, 0 bases at V and 1 base at J, with 12 bases in the middle. There are 16 residues in the CDR3. This CDR3 is CASSQEGGIIQETQYF. The CDR3 nucleotides read TGTGCCAGCAGCCAAGAAGGCGGGATAATCCAAGAGACCCAGTACTTC.

The chain joins TRBV25-1 to TRBJ2-1; maybe TRBD1 (8 bases). The germline gives CDR1 MGHDK, CDR2 SYGVNS. The CDR3 is 15 residues long. The V end was cut by 1 base, the J end by 6 bases, with 13 bases between. CDR3 sequence (DNA): TGTGCCAGCAGTGAATTTACAGGGGGGGCCAATGAGCAGTTCTTC. Its translation is CASSEFTGGANEQFF.